This T cell receptor beta chain is from a study of T cell changes during pregnancy in multiple sclerosis. This CDR3 is 17 amino acids long. V lost 0 bases and J 0 bases, leaving 9 bases between the germline ends. Germline CDR1 LGHNA, CDR2 YNFKEQ. Generated by immunoSEQ multiplex PCR, the TCRdb table keeps only in-frame clones and is missing some. This table has fewer than 100,000 clones, about 88% appearing once. The sample here was peripheral blood, taken before pregnancy. This clonotype was sampled from a female donor with multiple sclerosis, enrolled in a pregnancy study. This chain uses TRBV4-2 with TRBJ1-6; D remains ambiguous. This chain's CDR3 is CASSQDPRSSYNSPLHF. The DNA for the CDR3 is TGTGCCAGCAGCCAAGATCCGCGGAGCTCCTATAATTCACCCCTCCACTTT.